Sequencing of this T cell receptor (beta chain) was carried out in a study of cytomegalovirus exposure and HLA in healthy donors. General observations from the study: The investigators catalogued 164 TCR beta chains as cytomegalovirus-associated. Being productive about 90% or about 30% of the time was typical of most TCR beta V segments in an earlier analysis. Later analysis suggested most CMV-associated TCR beta chains were HLA-restricted.

The PCR used 60 Vbeta and 13 Jbeta primers. Sequencing used immunoSEQ multiplex PCR; TCRdb keeps in-frame clones, though not all of them. This table holds about 130,000 clones, just over 75% found once. In the case of this clone: Its cognate antigen is unknown.

The sequenced sample consisted of PBMCs. This sequence was found in a woman in her forties or fifties in good health and CMV-seronegative.

This CDR3 is CASSLKGSGTEAFF. The CDR3 nucleotides read TGTGCCAGCAGCTTAAAGGGGAGCGGGACTGAAGCTTTCTTT. The V gene is TRBV7-8, the J gene TRBJ1-1, with D possibly TRBD1 on 5 matching bases. V was clipped by 2 bases and J by 5 bases, with 12 bases between them. The CDR3 totals 14 residues. CDR1 and CDR2 (germline): SGHVS, FQNEAQ.